This T cell receptor beta chain was sequenced for a study of blood T cells in healthy people across ages. Study-wide findings and caveats: Diversity of TCR beta correlated strongly with naive T cell percentage.

Germline CDR1 MNHEY, CDR2 SVGEGT. Trimming cost V 2 bases and J 5 bases, with 13 bases left between them. The CDR3 is made up of 15 amino acids. Then a second PCR, running roughly 7 to 12 cycles, was carried out with a sample-barcoded 5' primer and a J-beta primer mix. TCRdb redid the calling of the 5' RACE reads with MiXCR, one entry per CDR3 protein. The sample has around 1,800,000 distinct CDR3 sequences, about 39% seen once. This clonotype came up a few times. Its antigen is unknown. Sequenced sample: blood. The gene calls are TRBV6-2 or TRBV6-3 and TRBJ2-1, with D possibly TRBD2 on 6 matching bases. The sequence was obtained from a human donor in good health. The CDR3 sequence is CASSYRAGGDNEQFF. CDR3 coding DNA: TGTGCCAGCAGTTACAGGGCAGGCGGGGACAATGAGCAGTTCTTC.